This TCR beta chain was sequenced during a study of cytomegalovirus exposure and HLA in healthy donors. The CDR3 runs 15 residues. With V trimmed by 7 bases and J by 6 bases, 7 bases remained unmatched. CDR1 is SGHVS and CDR2 is FQNEAQ in the germline V gene. PCR used 60 Vbeta primers and 13 Jbeta primers. Assay: immunoSEQ multiplex PCR; the TCRdb copy retains only in-frame clones and omits some. In the table there are about 160,000 clones, about 80% of which are singletons. Turning to this clone: Other DNA sequences of this sample code for an identical CDR3.

The sample comprised PBMCs. The sequence was collected from a young man in good health and CMV-seronegative. V and J are TRBV7-8 and TRBJ1-5, with TRBD1 matching 12 bases. Here the CDR3 reads CASTWDRGHSQPQHF. CDR3 DNA: TGTGCCAGCACGTGGGACAGGGGGCATAGTCAGCCCCAGCATTTT. The variable domain in full, with the rest retrieved from reference TRBV7-8 and TRBJ1-5, is GAGVSQSPRYKVAKRGQDVALRCDPISGHVSLFWYQQALGQGPEFLTYFQNEAQLDKSGLPSDRFFAERPEGSVSTLKIQRTQQEDSAVYLCASTWDRGHSQPQHFGDGTRLSIL.